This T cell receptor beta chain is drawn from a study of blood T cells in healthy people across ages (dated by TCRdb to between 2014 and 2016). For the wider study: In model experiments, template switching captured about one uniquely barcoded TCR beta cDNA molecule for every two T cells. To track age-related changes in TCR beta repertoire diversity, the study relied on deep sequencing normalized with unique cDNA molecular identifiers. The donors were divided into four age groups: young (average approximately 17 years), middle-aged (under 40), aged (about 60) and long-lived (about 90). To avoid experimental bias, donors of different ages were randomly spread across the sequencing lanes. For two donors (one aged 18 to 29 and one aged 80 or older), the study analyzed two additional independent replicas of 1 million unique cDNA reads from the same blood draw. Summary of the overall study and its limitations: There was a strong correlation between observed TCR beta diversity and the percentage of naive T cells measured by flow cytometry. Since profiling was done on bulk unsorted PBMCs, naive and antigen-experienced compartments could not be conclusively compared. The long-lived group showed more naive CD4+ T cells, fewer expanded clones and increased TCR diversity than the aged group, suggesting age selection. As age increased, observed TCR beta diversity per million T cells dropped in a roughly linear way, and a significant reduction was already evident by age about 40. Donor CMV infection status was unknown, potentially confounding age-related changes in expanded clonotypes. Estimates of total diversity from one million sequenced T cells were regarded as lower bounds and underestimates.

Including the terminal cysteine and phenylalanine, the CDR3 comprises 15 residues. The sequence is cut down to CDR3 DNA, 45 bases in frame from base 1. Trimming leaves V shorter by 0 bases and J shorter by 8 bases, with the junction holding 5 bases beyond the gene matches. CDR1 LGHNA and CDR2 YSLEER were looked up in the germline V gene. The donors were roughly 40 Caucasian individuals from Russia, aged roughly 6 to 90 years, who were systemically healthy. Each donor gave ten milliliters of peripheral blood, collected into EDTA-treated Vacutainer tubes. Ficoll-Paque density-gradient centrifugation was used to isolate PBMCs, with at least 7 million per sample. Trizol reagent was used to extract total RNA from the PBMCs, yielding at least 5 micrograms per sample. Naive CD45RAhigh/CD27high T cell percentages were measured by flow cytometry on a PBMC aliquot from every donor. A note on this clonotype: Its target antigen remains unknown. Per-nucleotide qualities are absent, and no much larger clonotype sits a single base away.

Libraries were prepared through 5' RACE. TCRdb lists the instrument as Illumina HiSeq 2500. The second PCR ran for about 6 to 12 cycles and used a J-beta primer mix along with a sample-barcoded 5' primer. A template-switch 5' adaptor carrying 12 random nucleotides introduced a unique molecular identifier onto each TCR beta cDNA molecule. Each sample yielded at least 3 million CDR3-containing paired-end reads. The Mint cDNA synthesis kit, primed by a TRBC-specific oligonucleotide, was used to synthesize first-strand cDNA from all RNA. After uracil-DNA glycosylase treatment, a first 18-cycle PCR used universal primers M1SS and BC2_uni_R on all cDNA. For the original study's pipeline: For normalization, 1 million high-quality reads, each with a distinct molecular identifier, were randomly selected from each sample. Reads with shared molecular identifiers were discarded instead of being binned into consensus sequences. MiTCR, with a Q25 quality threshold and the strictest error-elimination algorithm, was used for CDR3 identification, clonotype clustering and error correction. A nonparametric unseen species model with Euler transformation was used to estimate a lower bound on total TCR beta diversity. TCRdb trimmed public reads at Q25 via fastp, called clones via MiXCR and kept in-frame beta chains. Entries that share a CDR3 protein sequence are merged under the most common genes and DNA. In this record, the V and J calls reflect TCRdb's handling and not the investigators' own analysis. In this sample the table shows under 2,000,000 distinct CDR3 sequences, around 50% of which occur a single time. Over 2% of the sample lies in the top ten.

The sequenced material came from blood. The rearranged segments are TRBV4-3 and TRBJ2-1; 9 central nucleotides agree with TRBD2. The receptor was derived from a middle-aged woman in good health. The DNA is TGCGCCAGCAGCCAAGAAGCGGGGGGATACGATGAGCAGTTCTTC. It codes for CASSQEAGGYDEQFF.